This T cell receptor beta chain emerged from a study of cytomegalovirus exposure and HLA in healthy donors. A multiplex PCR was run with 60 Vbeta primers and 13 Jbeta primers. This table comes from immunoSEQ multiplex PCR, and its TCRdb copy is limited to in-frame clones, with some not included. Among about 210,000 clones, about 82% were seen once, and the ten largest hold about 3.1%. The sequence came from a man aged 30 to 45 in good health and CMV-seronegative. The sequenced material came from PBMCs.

The CDR3 DNA reads as TGTGCCAGCAGTGCAGACAGGCCAAGAAACACCGGGGAGCTGTTTTTT. Protein sequence: CASSADRPRNTGELFF. This rearrangement joins TRBV6-1 to TRBJ2-2, with TRBD1 as a possible D gene (6 bases). Germline V gene lookup returns CDR1 MNHNS and CDR2 SASEGT. The V gene lost 4 bases and the J gene lost 2 bases, with 14 bases spanning the gap. This CDR3 contains 16 residues.